This TCR beta chain came from a study of shared clonotypes between healthy human individuals. This clone has a count of ten or more. The target antigen is unknown. Generated by immunoSEQ multiplex PCR, the TCRdb table keeps only in-frame clones and is missing some. This sample has roughly 1,100,000 clones, with about 75% found just once. Study findings and constraints: Researchers found naive subsets generally carried larger estimated richness than memory subsets.

Donors included only healthy HIV-negative adults lacking recent acute infections or vaccinations. Within Nashville, Tennessee resided all donors, each a Caucasian adult. The origin of this receptor is a man aged 18-30 years in good health. Sequenced sample: memory CD4+ T cells sorted from blood. Described subset: CD45RA-negative fraction.

CDR3 loop: CASSGGRDPGAFF. The CDR3 DNA reads as TGTGCCAGCAGCGGAGGACGTGATCCTGGGGCTTTCTTT. The chain combines TRBV5-5 with TRBJ1-1; no clear D. The germline V and J ends were trimmed by 4 bases and 11 bases, with 18 bases remaining between them. This CDR3 region has 13 residues. Germline loops: CDR1 SGHKS, CDR2 YYEKEE (reference sequence).